What follows are 8 T cell receptor beta chains derived from one specimen sequenced in a study of blood T cells in healthy people across ages. The use of a sample-barcoded 5' primer and a J-beta primer mix characterized a second PCR of roughly 7 to 12 cycles. MiXCR, applied by TCRdb to the 5' RACE reads, yields one record per CDR3 protein. Of 1,800,000 or so distinct CDR3 sequences in the sample, roughly two fifths are singletons; the top ten hold 23%. Sample: blood. These receptors were collected from a human donor in good health.

The chain employs TRBV5-1 and TRBJ2-3, with TRBD1 identical over 10 bases. Per germline, CDR1 SGHRS and CDR2 YFSETQ. V gave up 2 bases and J gave up 4 bases; unmatched junction bases: 4. The CDR3 has 15 amino acids. CDR3 sequence: CASSFRDRGPDTQYF. As DNA, the CDR3 is TGCGCCAGCAGCTTCCGGGACAGGGGTCCAGATACGCAGTATTTT.

This clonotype came up a few times. The gene calls are TRBV5-4 and TRBJ1-2; 7 nucleotides align to TRBD1. CDR3 size: 14 residues. Germline-derived CDR1 and CDR2 are SGHNT and YYREEE (reference sequence). Trimming removed 6 bases from V and 3 bases from J; junction bases left unmatched: 8. The CDR3 sequence: CASTETGAYYGYTF. For the CDR3, the DNA is TGTGCCAGCACCGAAACAGGGGCTTACTATGGCTACACCTTC. Full variable domain (rest looked up from reference TRBV5-4 and TRBJ1-2): ETGVTQSPTHLIKTRGQQVTLRCSSQSGHNTVSWYQQALGQGPQFIFQYYREEENGRGNFPPRFSGLQFPNYSSELNVNALELDDSALYLCASTETGAYYGYTFGSGTRLTVV.

This clonotype was seen a handful of times. Here the CDR3 DNA reads TGCAGTGCTAGAGATTGGCTGACAGGGGGCGATCTCTTTCTAGAGACCCAGTACTTC. This gives the protein CSARDWLTGGDLFLETQYF. The rearrangement uses TRBV20-1 and TRBJ2-5, with 10 bases aligning to TRBD1. Germline trimming cut 0 bases from V and 4 bases from J; bases unmatched to any gene: 17. The germline V gene encodes CDR1 DFQATT and CDR2 SNEGSKA (reference sequence). The CDR3 length is 19 residues.

CDR3 region: CASSWDRVNYGYTF. CDR3 coding DNA: TGTGCCAGCAGCTGGGACAGAGTAAACTATGGCTACACCTTC. This chain connects TRBV7-2 to TRBJ1-2; 7 nucleotides agree with TRBD1. This CDR3 has 14 residues. V lost 4 bases and J lost 2; bases outside the gene matches: 4. Germline-derived CDR1 and CDR2 are SGHTA and FQGNSA.

This rearrangement joins TRBV7-2 to TRBJ2-5; a weak D match, TRBD1 (5 bases). Germline V lookup: CDR1 SGHTA, CDR2 FQGNSA. V was trimmed by 5 bases and J by 11 bases, leaving 15 bases between them. The CDR3 length is 12 residues. The CDR3 sequence is CASSQGPQQQYF. Here the CDR3 DNA reads TGTGCCAGCAGCCAGGGCCCTCAGCAGCAGTACTTC.

About this clonotype itself: The likely explanation is a read error, given a far larger clone one base away. The chain carries TRBV7-4 and TRBJ2-3; D gene unclear. Germline CDR1 SGHVT, CDR2 SQSDAQ. CDR3 length: 11 residues. The CDR3 protein is CANSLTDTQYF. CDR3 nucleotides: TGTGCCAACAGCCTTACAGATACGCAGTATTTT. Looking up the rest from reference TRBV7-4 and TRBJ2-3 gives the full variable domain: GAGVSQSPRYKVAKRGRDVALRCDSISGHVTLYWYRQTLGQGSEVLTYSQSDAQRDKSGRPSGRFSAERPERSVSTLKIQRTEQGDSAVYLCANSLTDTQYFGPGTRLTVL.

This chain joins TRBV4-2 and TRBJ2-1; D is unclear. The DNA matches TRBJ2-7 better at its end, which makes the J call doubtful. CDR1 is LGHNA and CDR2 is YNFKEQ in the germline V gene. This CDR3 is built from 18 residues. In nucleotides, the CDR3 is TGTGCCAGCAGCCAAGATTTCACTATCCTGAGCTCCTACAATGAGCAGTACTTC. Protein sequence: CASSQDFTILSSYNEQYF.

J is TRBJ2-7 and V is TRBV6-6, with D perhaps matching TRBD1 (7 bases). V lost 5 bases, J lost 6 bases, and 23 bases lay in between. This CDR3 spans 16 amino acids. CDR1 is MNHNY and CDR2 is SVGAGI in the germline V gene (reference sequence). The CDR3 DNA follows: TGTGCCAGCAGTCGAAAAACAGGGGAGGCGGACTGCGAGCAGTACTTC. It specifies CASSRKTGEADCEQYF.